This T cell receptor beta chain was sequenced in a study of blood T cell repertoires in COVID-19 (dated by TCRdb to 2018 to 2021). Regarding the research as a whole: Samples covering the acute and convalescent phases of COVID-19 were provided by collaborators in the United States, Italy and Spain. Where available, HLA class I and class II types were obtained from metadata supplied by the sample provider rather than from assay-based typing. Subjects who had been exposed to COVID-19, were actively infected with it, or had recovered from it provided the deeply sampled blood TCRbeta repertoires that made up the dataset. The samples were drawn from the first 160 participants of the ongoing ImmuneRACE study and from 950 to 1,500 subjects provided by 6 global collaborators. The sample metadata nearly always contained a de-identified subject ID, COVID-19 status, age in years and sex. The prospective study material was composed of cDNA or gDNA derived from T cells, B-cell-depleted T cells, or PBMCs. The repertoires were released in a freely available public database intended as a resource for research on the immune response to SARS-CoV-2.

For this clone: The target of this receptor is not known. Base quality data are lacking; no much larger clone is found one base away.

CDR1 is given as SGHKS and CDR2 as YYEKEE, both from the germline V gene (reference sequence). Between the V and J ends, shortened by 0 bases and 0 bases respectively, the junction contains 13 bases. The CDR3 starts with the cysteine, ends with the phenylalanine, and has 16 residues. Left in the record is the CDR3 DNA by itself, 48 bases read in frame from the first base. Here is what the overall study found, with its caveats: The amount of clinical and demographic metadata varied by source and participant and was provided uncurated.

Enrolling through a virtual design, the prospective study's participants ranged in age from roughly 18 to 90 years and lived across roughly 23 United States geographic areas. To assign participants to cohorts, the prospective study relied on clinical history that participants themselves reported in a screening survey and a study questionnaire. For ImmuneRACE Cohort 3, a participant was defined as recovered based on two consecutive negative NP/OP PCR tests, clearance by a healthcare professional, or resolution of symptoms. Mobile phlebotomists in the prospective study collected whole blood, serum and a nasopharyngeal or oropharyngeal swab from every participant. Prospective study participants could optionally give additional blood draws and questionnaires over a roughly two-month period. Blood samples from the prospective study were shipped frozen or at room temperature prior to DNA extraction.

The immunoSEQ Assay, a bias-controlled multiplex PCR, was used to amplify TCRbeta CDR3 regions from genomic DNA. In the original analysis: The number of nucleated cells in each sample was estimated by amplification of reference gene primers within the assay. To quantify the absolute abundance of each unique TCRbeta CDR3 rearrangement, sequence reads were collapsed and filtered. For each sample, productive Simpson clonality was calculated as the square root of Simpson's diversity index across productive rearrangements. TCRdb limited this immuneACCESS table to in-frame rearrangements with V and J called. A share of clones is missing; checked studies link under half to unresolved V genes, and the rest is unexplained. The DNA gave D and trimming, while V, J and clone size come from that table. Here the sample has 200,000 to 250,000 clones; roughly 83% occur a single time. Roughly 2% of the sample is in the top ten clones.

The receptor's source is a woman aged 45-59 years who had recovered from COVID-19. The sequencing sample was made of PBMCs or T cells enriched from blood (not recorded which). The V and J genes are TRBV5-5 and TRBJ2-7, with the D gene too uncertain to name. Here the CDR3 is given as CASSLANGRSSYEQYF. The DNA sequence reads TGTGCCAGCAGCTTGGCCAATGGGCGAAGCTCCTACGAGCAGTACTTC.